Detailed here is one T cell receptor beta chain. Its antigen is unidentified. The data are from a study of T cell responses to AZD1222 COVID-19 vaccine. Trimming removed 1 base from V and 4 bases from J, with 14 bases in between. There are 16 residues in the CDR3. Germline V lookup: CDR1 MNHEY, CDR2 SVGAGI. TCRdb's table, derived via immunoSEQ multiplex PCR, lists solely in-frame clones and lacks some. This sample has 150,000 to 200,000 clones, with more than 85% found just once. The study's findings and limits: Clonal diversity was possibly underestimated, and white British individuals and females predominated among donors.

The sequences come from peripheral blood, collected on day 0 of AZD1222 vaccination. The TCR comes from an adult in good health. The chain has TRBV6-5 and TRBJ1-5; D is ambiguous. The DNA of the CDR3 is TGTGCCAGCAGTTACTTTCGGGCCGGAGAAAATCAGCCCCAGCATTTT. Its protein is CASSYFRAGENQPQHF.